Sequencing of this T cell receptor (beta chain) was carried out in a study of patients and donors after allogeneic stem cell transplantation (dated by TCRdb to the early 2020s). Library method: RT-PCR. The instrument given in TCRdb is NextSeq 550. Using fastp trimming at Q25 and MiXCR clonotype assembly, TCRdb reanalyzed the public sequencing data and kept in-frame beta chains. Here each entry gathers all rows of one CDR3 protein and keeps the most common genes and DNA. This sample is represented by hundreds of thousands of distinct CDR3 sequences; approximately 16% of them were singletons. The ten largest clones take up around 6.8% of the sample. Comments on this clonotype: The specificity of this receptor is unknown. No base qualities exist here, and no much larger clone lies one base off it.

This clonotype originated in a human donor who was either an allogeneic HSCT recipient or a stem cell or donor lymphocyte infusion donor (not recorded which). It is not recorded whose cells these are; they may come from a transplant donor. What was sequenced was blood, either unsorted or a sorted T cell fraction (not recorded which).

The CDR3 corresponds to CASSKQGYTDTQYF. The sequence in DNA is TGTGCCAGCAGCAAACAGGGTTACACAGATACGCAGTATTTT. The chain couples TRBV7-3 to TRBJ2-3; the D segment could be TRBD1, given 6 matching bases. In the germline V gene, CDR1 corresponds to SGHTA and CDR2 to FQGTGA. Measured from the cysteine to the phenylalanine, the CDR3 is 14 residues long. Only CDR3 DNA remains: 42 bases, in frame from the first base. The V and J ends are trimmed by 5 bases and 2 bases, leaving 11 bases between them.